This T cell receptor beta chain was found in a study of cytomegalovirus exposure and HLA in healthy donors. General study points: As was reported, the classifier diagnosed cytomegalovirus status with high specificity and sensitivity. Reports indicate that TCR beta sequences accurately predicted the HLA-A and HLA-B alleles of most subjects.

PCR employed 60 Vbeta and 13 Jbeta primers. This table comes from immunoSEQ multiplex PCR, and its TCRdb copy is limited to in-frame clones, with some not included. Its table lists tens of thousands of clones. The CDR3 contains 14 residues. With 9 bases clipped from V and 2 bases from J, the junction kept 10 bases outside the gene matches. Germline lookup yields CDR1 SGHRS and CDR2 YFSETQ. For this clone: Its antigen is unidentified.

Sequencing input: PBMCs. The rearrangement links TRBV5-1 to TRBJ2-7; TRBD1 matches 8 bases. The receptor's source is a female donor in good health and CMV-seropositive. CDR3 DNA: TGCGCCACCAGGACAGGGACCGCCACCTACGAGCAGTACTTC. It translates to CATRTGTATYEQYF. Complete variable domain (other parts from reference TRBV5-1 and TRBJ2-7): KAGVTQTPRYLIKTRGQQVTLSCSPISGHRSVSWYQQTPGQGLQFLFEYFSETQRNKGNFPGRFSGRQFSNSRSEMNVSTLELGDSALYLCATRTGTATYEQYFGPGTRLTVT.